This TCR beta chain was retrieved from a study of memory CD4+ T cells and cytomegalovirus serostatus. Germline lookup yields CDR1 GTSNPN and CDR2 SVGIG (reference sequence). V gave up 6 bases and J gave up 1 base; unmatched junction bases: 4. This CDR3 has 13 residues. Single viable CD3+CD4+CD8-CD45RO+ cells were sorted as the memory CD4+ T cells. Profiled with immunoSEQ multiplex PCR; TCRdb holds only in-frame clones, not every one. This sample has 75,000 to 95,000 clones, with 80% found just once. V gene TRBV30 combines with J gene TRBJ1-1, with TRBD1 identical over 8 bases. This clonotype originated in an adult in good health and CMV-seronegative. Material for sequencing was memory CD4+ T cells from blood. CDR3 in DNA: TGTGCCTGTGGGGACAGGAAGAACACTGAAGCTTTCTTT. Amino acids: CACGDRKNTEAFF.